This T cell receptor (beta chain) was found in a study of early T cells in non-severe SARS-CoV-2 infection. In TCRdb, the 5' RACE reads were re-called with MiXCR into one record per CDR3 protein. Counted here are fewer than 60,000 distinct CDR3 sequences, around 10% occurring once; the ten biggest clones make up less than 5%. The length of the CDR3 is 14 residues. V was cut by 5 bases and J by 1 base, with 6 bases left in between. This TCR was recovered from an adult who was a healthcare worker with PCR-confirmed SARS-CoV-2 infection or an uninfected control (not recorded which). The specimen was whole blood. The genes are TRBV12-3 or TRBV12-4 and TRBJ2-6; D may be TRBD1 (6 bases). The CDR3 nucleotides are TGTGCCAGCAGTACAGGGTCTGGGGCCAACGTCCTGACTTTC. This codes for CASSTGSGANVLTF.